The present TCR beta chain was sequenced within a study of shared clonotypes between healthy human individuals. Study as a whole: Each donor had three CD4 naive, three CD4 memory, two CD8 naive and one CD8 memory plate.

Trimming took off 6 bases at V and 5 bases at J, with 13 bases between the two ends. The CDR3 extends over 12 amino acids. Per the germline V gene, CDR1 is SQVTM and CDR2 is ANQGSEA. Some clones are missing from TCRdb's copy, which holds only in-frame ones; the method was immunoSEQ multiplex PCR. The data contain 550,000 to 850,000 clones, roughly 72% of them singletons. There were no recent acute infections or vaccinations among the donors, who were healthy HIV-negative adults. Splitting of CD4+ cells produced CD45RA+ naive and CD45RA-negative memory subsets. Sequencing was done on a sample of memory CD4+ T cells sorted from blood. Noted subset: CD45RA-negative fraction. The rearrangement joins TRBV29-1 to TRBJ2-5; D may be TRBD2 (7 bases). The sequence came from a woman in her thirties in good health. The CDR3 spells CSVASGGETQYF. Written as DNA, the CDR3 is TGCAGCGTGGCCTCGGGGGGCGAGACCCAGTACTTC.